This TCR beta chain comes out of a study of beta chain features in type 1 diabetes. Study-wide background: The patient and healthy donor groups were comparable for age, gender and cell yields.

As regards this clone: The antigen remains undetermined.

V lost 7 bases and J 0 bases, leaving 8 bases between the germline ends. Germline CDR1 reads MNHEY; CDR2 reads SMNVEV (reference sequence). CDR3 length: 13 amino acids. Study-wide results and limits: TCRB CDR3s from Type 1 diabetes patients were moderately but significantly shorter in all four CD4+ subsets.

The isolated RNA, all of it, was reverse transcribed, so expressed TCRB transcripts were what got sequenced. Data came from immunoSEQ multiplex PCR; TCRdb stores just in-frame clones and leaves some out. This sample yields hundreds of thousands of clones, of which over 12% are seen a single time; 0.035% to 0.04% belongs to the top ten. The sample consisted of naive CD4+ T cells from blood. This clonotype was obtained from a man aged 18-30 years with type 1 diabetes. The V call is TRBV27, the J call TRBJ2-3; D uncertain. The CDR3: CASKKTSTDTQYF. CDR3 in DNA: TGTGCCAGCAAAAAAACTAGCACAGATACGCAGTATTTT.